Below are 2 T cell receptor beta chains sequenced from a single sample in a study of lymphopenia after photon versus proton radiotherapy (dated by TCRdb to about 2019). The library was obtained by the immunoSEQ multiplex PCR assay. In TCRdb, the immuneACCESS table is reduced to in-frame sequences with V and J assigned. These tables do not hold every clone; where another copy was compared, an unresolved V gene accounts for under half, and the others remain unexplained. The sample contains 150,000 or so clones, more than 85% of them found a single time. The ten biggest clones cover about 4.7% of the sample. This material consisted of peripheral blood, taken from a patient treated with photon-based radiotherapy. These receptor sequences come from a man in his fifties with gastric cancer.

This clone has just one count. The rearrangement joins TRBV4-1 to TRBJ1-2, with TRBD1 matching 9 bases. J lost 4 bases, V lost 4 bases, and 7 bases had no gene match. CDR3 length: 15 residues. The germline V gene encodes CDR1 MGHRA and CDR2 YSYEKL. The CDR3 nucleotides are TGCGCCAGCAGCCGGGGACAGGGAATATTCTATGGCTACACCTTC. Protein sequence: CASSRGQGIFYGYTF.

CDR3 coding DNA: TGTGCCAGCAGTGACTATACAGGGGGCCTTGAAAAACTGTTTTTT. This encodes CASSDYTGGLEKLFF. The V call is TRBV25-1, the J call TRBJ1-4; 9 nucleotides match TRBD1. CDR1 is MGHDK, CDR2 SYGVNS, per germline. V trimming: 3 bases; J trimming: 7 bases; junction bases outside the gene matches: 6. This CDR3 has 15 amino acids. The full variable domain, rest sourced from reference TRBV25-1 and TRBJ1-4, is EADIYQTPRYLVIGTGKKITLECSQTMGHDKMYWYQQDPGMELHLIHYSYGVNSTEKGDLSSESTVSRIRTEHFPLTLESARPSHTSQYLCASSDYTGGLEKLFFGSGTQLSVL.